Following are 13 T cell receptor beta chains from one sample sequenced in a study of cytotoxic CD8 clonotypes in ibrutinib-treated CLL. The protocol was immunoSEQ multiplex PCR, while the TCRdb copy is restricted to in-frame clones and leaves out a portion. The sample has more than 200,000 clones, approximately 70% seen once. The specimen comprised PBMCs, sampled after 12 months of ibrutinib treatment. These receptors were obtained from a human donor with chronic lymphocytic leukemia.

V and J are TRBV19 and TRBJ2-7; a possible D gene is TRBD2 (7 bases). From germline, CDR1 is LNHDA and CDR2 SQIVND (reference sequence). The CDR3 is 14 residues long. Trimming left V 5 bases short and J 4 bases short, with 15 bases between. For the CDR3, the DNA is TGTGCCAGTAGTTCTCCCGGGGGGCATTACGAGCAGTACTTC. As protein: CASSSPGGHYEQYF.

This chain connects TRBV6-6 to TRBJ2-5; the match to TRBD1 covers 8 bases. The CDR3 is 16 amino acids. CDR1 MNHNY and CDR2 SVGAGI come from the germline V gene (reference sequence). V shed 5 bases, J shed 5 bases, and the junction held 13 bases outside the gene matches. In DNA, the CDR3 is TGTGCCAGCAGTCCCCGATACGGACAGGGCCAGGAGACCCAGTACTTC. It specifies CASSPRYGQGQETQYF.

This clone ranks as medium-sized. The chain employs TRBV5-4 and TRBJ1-2; D unresolved. Trimming removed 0 bases at V and 8 bases at J, with 11 bases between. CDR3 length equals 13 residues. Germline assignment: CDR1 SGHNT and CDR2 YYREEE (reference sequence). CDR3 in amino acids: CASSLADAMGYTF. In DNA, the CDR3 is TGTGCCAGCAGCTTGGCGGACGCCATGGGCTACACCTTC.

The rearrangement joins TRBV19 to TRBJ1-2, with TRBD1 identical over 7 bases. The CDR3 spans 15 residues. V trimming: 6 bases; J trimming: 0 bases; junction bases outside the gene matches: 7. Germline loops: CDR1 LNHDA, CDR2 SQIVND (reference sequence). CDR3 DNA sequence: TGTGCCAGTAGCCCTGGGGACAGTGCTAACTATGGCTACACCTTC. The encoded protein is CASSPGDSANYGYTF.

V usage is TRBV9 and J usage is TRBJ1-4, with D possibly TRBD1 on 5 matching bases. Germline values: CDR1 SGDLS, CDR2 YYNGEE. The CDR3 is made up of 17 amino acids. V lost 4 bases, J lost 6 bases, and 22 bases lay in between. The CDR3 region is CASSPTPPGRYDEKLFF. CDR3 DNA: TGTGCCAGCAGCCCCACCCCCCCGGGGCGATACGATGAAAAACTGTTTTTT.

J is TRBJ2-7 and V is TRBV9, with TRBD2 as a possible D gene (6 bases). Germline CDR1 reads SGDLS; CDR2 reads YYNGEE. This CDR3 spans 16 amino acids. The germline V and J ends were trimmed by 0 bases and 1 base, with 14 bases remaining between them. For the CDR3, the DNA is TGTGCCAGCAGCGTAGGGGGTAGGACTATGTCCTACGAGCAGTACTTC. It specifies CASSVGGRTMSYEQYF.

The CDR3, as DNA: TGCAGCGCCCTCCGATCGGCAGGTGAGCAGTTCTTC. It codes for CSALRSAGEQFF. This rearrangement joins TRBV29-1 to TRBJ2-1; D not certain. In germline, CDR1 is SQVTM, CDR2 ANQGSEA. Between the trimmed V and J ends, which lost 7 bases and 9 bases, there was a span of 16 bases. The CDR3 runs to 12 residues.

CDR3 protein: CASSRSFIPYQPQHF. The CDR3 DNA sequence: TGTGCCAGTAGTAGGAGTTTCATACCTTATCAGCCCCAGCATTTT. The chain employs TRBV19 and TRBJ1-5; D unclear. The CDR3 covers 15 residues. Germline CDR1 LNHDA, CDR2 SQIVND (reference sequence). V was shortened by 4 bases and J by 5 bases, with 15 bases between the two germline ends.

The chain combines TRBV7-6 with TRBJ2-2, with D possibly TRBD2 on 6 matching bases. This CDR3 has 15 amino acids. Germline loops: CDR1 SGHVS, CDR2 FNYEAQ. The ends were cut back, 5 bases at V and 2 bases at J, with 12 bases in the middle. The CDR3 here is CASSTQRANTGELFF. The CDR3 DNA follows: TGTGCCAGCAGCACCCAGCGGGCCAACACCGGGGAGCTGTTTTTT.

This chain links TRBV5-4 with TRBJ2-5, with a weak D call TRBD2 (5 bases). This CDR3 comprises 15 residues. Trimming left V 0 bases short and J 5 bases short, with 14 bases between. Germline V CDR1 and CDR2: SGHNT, YYREEE (reference sequence). Here the CDR3 reads CASSLASARGETQYF. The CDR3 bases are TGTGCCAGCAGCTTGGCGAGCGCCCGAGGGGAGACCCAGTACTTC.

The chain links TRBV29-1 to TRBJ2-3; D remains unclear. Germline CDR1 reads SQVTM; CDR2 reads ANQGSEA. This CDR3 contains 12 residues. V was clipped by 2 bases and J by 5 bases, with 8 bases between them. The CDR3 region has the DNA TGCAGCGTTGAAAGTTCGGTAGATACGCAGTATTTT. This translates into CSVESSVDTQYF.

This clone was detected a few times. V usage is TRBV27 and J usage is TRBJ2-7; no firm D call. Germline V gene lookup returns CDR1 MNHEY and CDR2 SMNVEV (reference sequence). CDR3 size: 14 residues. V gave up 5 bases and J gave up 5 bases, with 16 bases separating them. This chain's CDR3 is CASSSLGYPNEQYF. Here the CDR3 DNA reads TGTGCCAGCAGTAGCTTGGGCTACCCCAACGAGCAGTACTTC.

This chain uses TRBV7-8 with TRBJ2-1; 13 bases align to TRBD2. J gave up 1 base and V 5 bases, and 11 bases lay outside the gene matches. The V gene's germline CDR1 is SGHVS and CDR2 FQNEAQ. The CDR3 covers 19 residues. This CDR3 reads CASSQRTSGRASSYNEQFF. The CDR3, as DNA: TGTGCCAGCAGCCAGCGAACTAGCGGGAGGGCCAGTTCCTACAATGAGCAGTTCTTC.